The 6 T cell receptor beta chains in this list originate from one sample, sequenced in a study of blood T cell repertoires in COVID-19. Profiling relied on immunoSEQ multiplex PCR, and the TCRdb table lists in-frame clones only, not all of them. Among tens of thousands of clones listed, roughly four fifths were seen once. The sample comprised peripheral blood. These receptors originate from a woman in her sixties or seventies with acute or convalescent COVID-19.

The chain couples TRBV4-1 to TRBJ1-4; no clear D gene. This CDR3 has 14 residues. V was pared by 5 bases and J by 8 bases, with 15 bases between. Germline CDR1 reads MGHRA; CDR2 reads YSYEKL. The CDR3 loop is CASSMASAGEKLFF. In DNA form, the CDR3 reads TGCGCCAGCAGCATGGCCTCCGCGGGGGAAAAACTGTTTTTT.

This sequence joins TRBV18 and TRBJ2-4, with 8 bases lining up with TRBD1. Germline CDR1 KGHSH, CDR2 LQKENI. The CDR3 is 15 amino acids. Trimming took 6 bases from V and 6 from J; bases not matched to a gene: 10. The CDR3 region has the DNA TGTGCCAGCTCCCGACTGACAGGGGAGCGAAACATTCAGTACTTC. Its protein product is CASSRLTGERNIQYF.

Worth noting for this clone: One junction end does not reproduce the germline sequence, and a read error may be involved. The chain carries TRBV15 and TRBJ2-1; TRBD1 agrees at 8 bases. The germline V gene has CDR1 LNHNV and CDR2 YYDKDF (reference sequence). The CDR3 covers 13 residues. CDR3 coding DNA: TGTGCCACCAGCAGCGGTGACAGGGGCCTCCCGATCTTC. The encoded protein is CATSSGDRGLPIF.

The chain recombines TRBV20-1 with TRBJ1-4, with TRBD1 as a possible D gene (6 bases). The CDR3 spans 17 residues. V gave up 3 bases and J gave up 0 bases, with 17 bases separating them. Germline V gives CDR1 DFQATT, CDR2 SNEGSKA (reference sequence). The CDR3 here is CSASPITGIATNEKLFF. The DNA for the CDR3 is TGCAGTGCTAGTCCGATCACAGGGATTGCAACTAATGAAAAACTGTTTTTT.

This chain links TRBV2 with TRBJ2-1, with TRBD1 matching 7 bases. Per germline, CDR1 SNHLY and CDR2 FYNNEI. Trimming removed 7 bases from V and 2 bases from J; junction bases left unmatched: 5. The CDR3 runs 14 residues. The CDR3 reads CASNRGPPYNEQFF. The CDR3 DNA reads TGTGCCAGCAACAGGGGCCCCCCCTACAATGAGCAGTTCTTC.

The chain joins TRBV3-1 (or the pseudogene TRBV3-2) to TRBJ2-5, with 7 bases aligning to TRBD2. The germline CDR1 and CDR2 sequences are LGHDT and YNNKEL (reference sequence). The CDR3 extends over 19 amino acids. V dropped 1 base and J dropped 4; count of bases not matched to a gene: 18. CDR3 coding DNA: TGTGCCAGCAGCCAAGTACATCAATTTCGCGGGAGTAGTGGAGAGACCCAGTACTTC. Its translation: CASSQVHQFRGSSGETQYF.